What follows are 19 T cell receptor beta chains derived from one specimen sequenced in a study of shared clonotypes between healthy human individuals. Measured with immunoSEQ multiplex PCR; TCRdb has only the in-frame clones, and not every one. The sample includes roughly 1.4 million clones, approximately 98.5% of them seen just once. The source material was naive CD4+ T cells sorted from blood. Specified subset: CD45RA+ positively selected. Receptors were obtained from a man younger than 45 in good health.

V usage is TRBV6-5 and J usage is TRBJ2-7; D is perhaps TRBD1 (5 bases). The V end lost 8 bases, the J end lost 3 bases, and 17 bases lay between the germline ends. The CDR3 runs to 14 residues. CDR1 and CDR2 (germline): MNHEY, SVGAGI. The CDR3 nucleotides are TGTGCCAGCGCTACCTATACAGGTAACTACGAGCAGTACTTC. Its protein is CASATYTGNYEQYF.

Of note for this clone: This specimen includes other DNA sequences encoding the same CDR3. The chain joins TRBV15 to TRBJ2-7; 7 bases match TRBD1. With V trimmed by 1 base and J by 5 bases, 2 bases remained unmatched. Germline CDR1 reads LNHNV; CDR2 reads YYDKDF (reference sequence). The CDR3 consists of 13 residues. CDR3 in amino acids: CATSRVGGDEQYF. The CDR3 coding sequence is TGTGCCACCAGCAGAGTAGGGGGCGACGAGCAGTACTTC.

The V gene is TRBV11-1, the J gene TRBJ2-1; D possibly corresponds to TRBD2 (6 bases). From germline, CDR1 is SGHAT and CDR2 FQDESV (reference sequence). The CDR3 is 14 residues long. V was clipped by 1 base and J by 8 bases, with 12 bases between them. Here the CDR3 DNA reads TGTGCCAGCAGCTTAGAGCGGGCCAGGGATGAGCAGTTCTTC. Protein: CASSLERARDEQFF.

The chain recombines TRBV27 with TRBJ2-7; the D gene is possibly TRBD1 (5 bases). The CDR3 has 13 residues. Trimming shortened V by 4 bases and J by 2 bases, and 9 bases separated the two germline ends. Germline CDR1 and CDR2: MNHEY and SMNVEV (reference sequence). CDR3 amino acids: CASSYSQAYEQYF. The CDR3 region has the DNA TGTGCCAGCAGTTACTCACAGGCCTACGAGCAGTACTTC.

The J gene is TRBJ2-3, the V gene TRBV14; tentative D call: TRBD1 (6 bases). Germline-derived CDR1 and CDR2 are SGHDN and FVKESK. V was pared by 6 bases and J by 4 bases, with 20 bases between. The CDR3 contains 16 residues. The CDR3 sequence: CASRPYTGSDADTQYF. In DNA, the CDR3 is TGTGCCAGCAGACCCTACACAGGGTCGGACGCAGATACGCAGTATTTT.

J is TRBJ1-5 and V is TRBV5-6, with D unclear. Germline V gene lookup returns CDR1 SGHDT and CDR2 YYEEEE. The CDR3 sequence is 14 residues long. The V end was cut by 2 bases, the J end by 4 bases, with 10 bases between. CDR3 sequence reads: CASSFSHMNQPQHF. DNA of the CDR3: TGTGCCAGCAGCTTTTCTCACATGAATCAGCCCCAGCATTTT.

Only one count was recorded for this clone. This CDR3 is CASSSGLQAQYF. CDR3 in DNA: TGTGCCAGCAGTTCGGGACTCCAGGCGCAGTATTTT. The V gene is TRBV28, the J gene TRBJ2-3; D is possibly TRBD2 (6 bases). The CDR3 covers 12 residues. Trimming shortened V by 4 bases and J by 10 bases, and 12 bases separated the two germline ends. Germline V gives CDR1 MDHEN, CDR2 SYDVKM.

The chain is built from TRBV7-2 and TRBJ2-3; 8 bases map to TRBD2. The CDR3 extends over 13 amino acids. CDR1 is SGHTA and CDR2 is FQGNSA in the germline V gene. With V trimmed by 11 bases and J by 6 bases, 10 bases remained unmatched. The CDR3 DNA follows: TGTGCCTGGGGCCGGGAGCGGGGGGATACGCAGTATTTT. Amino acid sequence: CAWGRERGDTQYF.

The rearrangement links TRBV28 to TRBJ2-7; the match to TRBD2 covers 7 bases. The CDR3 sequence is 12 residues long. In germline, CDR1 is MDHEN, CDR2 SYDVKM. The V gene end was trimmed by 7 bases and the J gene end by 5 bases; junction bases not matched to a gene: 5. CDR3 sequence (DNA): TGTGCCAGCATCAAGACTAGCCACGAGCAGTACTTC. Protein product: CASIKTSHEQYF. The entire variable domain, with the rest obtained from reference TRBV28 and TRBJ2-7, is as follows: DVKVTQSSRYLVKRTGEKVFLECVQDMDHENMFWYRQDPGLGLRLIYFSYDVKMKEKGDIPEGYSVSREKKERFSLILESASTNQTSMYLCASIKTSHEQYFGPGTRLTVT.

The sample holds one count of this clone. The rearrangement uses TRBV25-1 and TRBJ1-1; D is possibly TRBD1 (5 bases). V lost 2 bases and J 0 bases, leaving 10 bases between the germline ends. The V gene's germline CDR1 is MGHDK and CDR2 SYGVNS. This CDR3 has 15 residues. Here the CDR3 reads CASSEVKGLNTEAFF. The CDR3 DNA reads TGTGCCAGCAGTGAAGTTAAGGGACTGAACACTGAAGCTTTCTTT.

This CDR3 is CASSITYYPNRPTPTNEKLFF. The CDR3 coding sequence is TGTGCCAGTAGTATTACCTATTACCCCAACAGACCAACGCCAACTAATGAAAAACTGTTTTTT. The chain combines TRBV19 with TRBJ1-4; the D is unclear. V was cut by 3 bases and J by 0 bases, with 26 bases left in between. CDR3 size: 21 residues. Per germline, CDR1 LNHDA and CDR2 SQIVND (reference sequence).

The rearrangement links TRBV18 to TRBJ2-5; unclear D gene. The CDR3 loop spans 12 amino acids. V shed 5 bases and J shed 3 bases, with 7 bases lying between them. Germline V lookup: CDR1 KGHSH, CDR2 LQKENI. CDR3 sequence: CASSSGEETQYF. CDR3 DNA sequence: TGTGCCAGCTCATCCGGAGAAGAGACCCAGTACTTC.

The rearrangement links TRBV10-3 to TRBJ2-1; TRBD1 aligns across 10 bases. V lost 6 bases, J lost 1 base, and 0 bases stayed unmatched. The CDR3 consists of 14 residues. Germline CDR1 reads ENHRY; CDR2 reads SYGVKD. DNA for the CDR3: TGTGCCATCAGGGGACAGGGGTCCTACAATGAGCAGTTCTTC. Its translation is CAIRGQGSYNEQFF.

This chain joins TRBV19 and TRBJ2-5; possibly TRBD2 for D (5 bases). The germline V gene has CDR1 LNHDA and CDR2 SQIVND (reference sequence). The CDR3 contains 14 residues. Trimming took off 6 bases at V and 1 base at J, with 12 bases between the two ends. The CDR3 loop is CASSGPGVQETQYF. CDR3 nucleotides: TGTGCCAGTAGCGGTCCCGGGGTCCAAGAGACCCAGTACTTC.

The chain is built from TRBV10-3 and TRBJ2-1; D may match TRBD1 or TRBD2 (5 bases each). This CDR3 spans 12 amino acids. Deletions cut 3 bases from V and 15 bases from J, with 15 bases between. CDR1 is ENHRY, CDR2 SYGVKD, per germline. CDR3 bases: TGTGCCATCAGTGATCAAGGGGAGAGGGGGTTCTTC. The encoded protein is CAISDQGERGFF.

The chain is built from TRBV21-1 and TRBJ2-5; TRBD1 is taken as the D call from the table, unchecked against the DNA. TRBV21-1 is classified as a pseudogene. This CDR3 contains 14 residues. The CDR3 sequence is CASSNRGSQGTQYF. The CDR3 bases are TGTGCCAGCAGCAATAGGGGGTCCCAAGGAACCCAGTACTTC.

This chain links TRBV11-3 with TRBJ2-3; 11 bases agree with TRBD2. The germline gives CDR1 SGHNT, CDR2 YENEEA. V was clipped by 2 bases and J by 2 bases; unmatched bases: 3. The CDR3 is 16 amino acids. Here the CDR3 reads CASSLLAGGPTDTQYF. The CDR3 region has the DNA TGTGCCAGCAGCTTACTAGCGGGAGGCCCCACAGATACGCAGTATTTT. Based on the CDR3 plus reference TRBV11-3 and TRBJ2-3, the full variable domain is EAGVVQSPRYKIIEKKQPVAFWCNPISGHNTLYWYLQNLGQGPELLIRYENEEAVDDSQLPKDRFSAERLKGVDSTLKIQPAELGDSAVYLCASSLLAGGPTDTQYFGPGTRLTVL.

This chain links TRBV6-5 with TRBJ1-2, with no clear D. The CDR3 runs to 16 residues. Trimming removed 2 bases at V and 0 bases at J, with 13 bases between. Germline CDR1 reads MNHEY; CDR2 reads SVGAGI. CDR3 DNA: TGTGCCAGCAGTTACCACTTTCCGCCATCTAACTATGGCTACACCTTC. This gives the protein CASSYHFPPSNYGYTF.

J is TRBJ2-2 and V is TRBV19; TRBD2 aligns across 13 bases. Germline V gene sequence: CDR1 LNHDA, CDR2 SQIVND (reference sequence). V gave up 5 bases and J gave up 7 bases; unmatched junction bases: 7. This CDR3 has 16 residues. CDR3 coding DNA: TGTGCCAGTAGTTTACTAGCGGGAGGGCCTGGCGGGGAGCTGTTTTTT. Translated, it gives CASSLLAGGPGGELFF.